Below, 29 T cell receptor beta chains from the same sample are listed, as sequenced in a study of spatial heterogeneity in lung cancer (dated by TCRdb to about 2019). Receptor libraries were prepared by 5' RACE. Instrument on record: NextSeq 500. Using fastp trimming at Q25 and MiXCR clonotype assembly, TCRdb reanalyzed the public sequencing data and kept in-frame beta chains. Here each entry gathers all rows of one CDR3 protein and keeps the most common genes and DNA. The sample contains around 40,000 distinct CDR3 sequences, 5% to 6.5% of them found a single time. The top ten clonotypes cover approximately 25% of the sample. The time point label on this specimen signifies: sample taken at primary tumor resection. The sample consisted of PBMCs, taken at surgery. Every receptor here comes from a female donor with early-stage non-small cell lung cancer.

A few counts support this clonotype. The chain couples TRBV28 to TRBJ1-1; TRBD1 agrees at 9 bases. J was trimmed by 5 bases and V by 6 bases; bases with no gene match: 7. CDR1 and CDR2 from the germline V gene are MDHEN and SYDVKM. This CDR3 contains 14 residues. The CDR3 region is CASRGGQGRTEAFF. The CDR3 region has the DNA TGTGCCAGCAGGGGGGGACAGGGAAGAACTGAAGCTTTCTTT.

The gene calls are TRBV10-3 and TRBJ1-1, with 7 bases matching TRBD1. The junction had 5 bases not matched to a gene; V was cut back by 10 bases and J by 0 bases. The germline V gene encodes CDR1 ENHRY and CDR2 SYGVKD. The length of the CDR3 is 13 residues. The CDR3 DNA reads TGTGCCAACGGGGACAGTATGAACACTGAAGCTTTCTTT. It yields the protein CANGDSMNTEAFF.

This clonotype was detected ten times or more. The chain recombines TRBV7-2 with TRBJ1-2; D uncertain. The CDR3 spans 14 residues. The germline V and J ends were trimmed by 4 bases and 4 bases, with 13 bases remaining between them. CDR1 and CDR2 from the germline V gene are SGHTA and FQGNSA. CDR3 residues: CASSSFGRSYGYTF. In DNA, the CDR3 is TGTGCCAGCAGCTCCTTTGGCCGTTCCTATGGCTACACCTTC.

This clonotype was detected many times. V gene TRBV6-5 combines with J gene TRBJ2-3; the D gene is possibly TRBD2 (7 bases). The CDR3 spans 17 residues. V lost 3 bases and J lost 2, with 18 bases in between. Per germline, CDR1 MNHEY and CDR2 SVGAGI. CDR3 in DNA: TGTGCCAGCAGTTATACGGGGGGCCCCTTGTTCACAGATACGCAGTATTTT. This codes for CASSYTGGPLFTDTQYF.

In its sample, this clonotype was seen many times. DNA for the CDR3: TGTGCCAGCAGGGCAGGTTGGGCGTCGGGTTCGCGGTCCTACAATGAGCAGTTCTTC. Its protein is CASRAGWASGSRSYNEQFF. This chain connects TRBV6-2 or TRBV6-3 to TRBJ2-1; D is undetermined. The germline CDR1 and CDR2 sequences are MNHEY and SVGEGT. The CDR3 is 19 residues long. V lost 6 bases and J 1 base, leaving 25 bases between the germline ends.

There are a few counts of this clonotype. J is TRBJ2-4 and V is TRBV7-8, with a tentative D call TRBD1 (7 bases). V shed 2 bases and J shed 6 bases, with 26 bases lying between them. The CDR3 is made up of 19 amino acids. Germline V gene data show CDR1 as SGHVS and CDR2 as FQNEAQ. The CDR3 protein is CASSLFNRRDSYIGNIQYF. The DNA of the CDR3 is TGTGCCAGCAGCTTATTTAACCGGCGGGACAGTTATATTGGAAACATTCAGTACTTC.

This clonotype was counted at least ten times. The chain links TRBV10-3 to TRBJ2-7, with 11 nucleotides matching TRBD1. Per the germline V gene, CDR1 is ENHRY and CDR2 is SYGVKD. V gave up 3 bases and J gave up 2 bases; unmatched junction bases: 3. The CDR3 is 15 residues long. The CDR3 sequence: CAISERGQGAYEQYF. The CDR3 bases are TGTGCCATCAGTGAAAGGGGACAGGGGGCCTACGAGCAGTACTTC.

This clonotype was seen many times. V usage is TRBV5-5 and J usage is TRBJ2-3; D gene uncertain. Germline V lookup: CDR1 SGHKS, CDR2 YYEKEE (reference sequence). There are 12 residues in the CDR3. The V end lost 7 bases, the J end lost 0 bases, and 6 bases lay between the germline ends. CDR3 residues: CASLWSTDTQYF. The DNA for the CDR3 is TGTGCCAGCCTCTGGAGCACAGATACGCAGTATTTT. The entire variable domain, with the rest obtained from reference TRBV5-5 and TRBJ2-3, is as follows: DAGVTQSPTHLIKTRGQQVTLRCSPISGHKSVSWYQQVLGQGPQFIFQYYEKEERGRGNFPDRFSARQFPNYSSELNVNALLLGDSALYLCASLWSTDTQYFGPGTRLTVL.

By share, this clonotype ranks as medium-sized (0.01 to 0.1%). The gene calls are TRBV29-1 and TRBJ1-2; tentative D call: TRBD1 (5 bases). The length of the CDR3 is 13 residues. Per the germline V gene, CDR1 is SQVTM and CDR2 is ANQGSEA. Trimming shortened V by 7 bases and J by 4 bases, and 16 bases separated the two germline ends. CDR3 in DNA: TGCAGCGCCGGGGACGGTCTTTTCTATGGCTACACCTTC. Translated: CSAGDGLFYGYTF. Drawing the rest from reference TRBV29-1 and TRBJ1-2, the complete variable domain is SAVISQKPSRDICQRGTSLTIQCQVDSQVTMMFWYRQQPGQSLTLIATANQGSEATYESGFVIDKFPISRPNLTFSTLTVSNMSPEDSSIYLCSAGDGLFYGYTFGSGTRLTVV.

The J gene is TRBJ2-3, the V gene TRBV13; TRBD1 matches 7 bases. The CDR3 extends over 16 amino acids. Looked up from germline, CDR1 is PRHDT and CDR2 is FYEKMQ (reference sequence). Trimming took 4 bases from V and 2 from J; bases not matched to a gene: 9. DNA of the CDR3: TGTGCCAGCAGCTCCCTTCTACAGGGGATCACAGATACGCAGTATTTT. This sequence encodes CASSSLLQGITDTQYF.

At least ten counts were recorded for this clonotype. The V call is TRBV3-1, the J call TRBJ2-7; possible D gene TRBD2, 5 bases. V was shortened by 0 bases and J by 0 bases, with 12 bases between the two germline ends. CDR3 length equals 16 residues. Germline V lookup: CDR1 LGHDT, CDR2 YNNKEL (reference sequence). DNA of the CDR3: TGTGCCAGCAGCCAAGATCAGCTGGGGAGCTCCTACGAGCAGTACTTC. It encodes CASSQDQLGSSYEQYF.

This clonotype was seen ten or more times. The V and J genes are TRBV5-6 and TRBJ2-3; 9 nucleotides line up with TRBD1. The V segment lost 4 bases and the J segment 0 bases; nucleotides outside the gene matches: 9. The germline CDR1 and CDR2 sequences are SGHDT and YYEEEE. The CDR3 has 17 amino acids. CDR3 sequence reads: CASSTLTGGSSTDTQYF. The DNA for the CDR3 is TGTGCCAGCAGCACACTAACAGGGGGCTCTAGCACAGATACGCAGTATTTT.

This clonotype was seen many times. The CDR3, as DNA: TGCGCCAGCAGCCAAGATCAAGGGACTACCGGCAATGAGCAGTTCTTC. Translation gives CASSQDQGTTGNEQFF. J is TRBJ2-1 and V is TRBV4-3, with TRBD2 matching over 7 bases. This CDR3 region has 16 residues. Germline V gives CDR1 LGHNA, CDR2 YSLEER. The V and J ends lost 0 bases and 6 bases, in that order; junction bases with no gene match: 8.

The table lists this clonotype with many counts. J is TRBJ2-3 and V is TRBV20-1; 8 positions agree with TRBD2. V shed 3 bases and J 11 bases; nucleotides not matched to a gene: 13. The CDR3 spans 14 residues. CDR1 and CDR2 (germline): DFQATT, SNEGSKA (reference sequence). The CDR3 nucleotides are TGCAGTGCTAGTGTTCCCTCCCTCGCGGGGGGGCAGTATTTT. The encoded protein is CSASVPSLAGGQYF.

This clonotype was recorded at least ten times. The rearrangement links TRBV2 to TRBJ2-1; D could derive from TRBD1 or TRBD2 (5 bases each). Trimming cost V 7 bases and J 3 bases, with 10 bases left between them. Germline V gene lookup returns CDR1 SNHLY and CDR2 FYNNEI. The CDR3 length is 13 residues. The CDR3 DNA reads TGTGCCAGCACCGGGGCCAACTACAATGAGCAGTTCTTC. It is translated as CASTGANYNEQFF.

This chain uses TRBV27 with TRBJ2-7; D unclear. With 9 bases removed from V and 0 bases from J, the gap between germline ends came to 12 bases. CDR1 MNHEY and CDR2 SMNVEV come from the germline V gene (reference sequence). This CDR3 spans 13 amino acids. The CDR3 loop reads CARPGGLSYEQYF. The CDR3 region has the DNA TGTGCCAGGCCTGGTGGGCTCTCCTACGAGCAGTACTTC.

This clonotype has ten or more counts. The chain carries TRBV7-9 and TRBJ1-4, with 7 positions matching TRBD1. Trimming removed 1 base from V and 0 bases from J; junction bases left unmatched: 8. The CDR3 covers 18 residues. Germline V gene sequence: CDR1 SEHNR, CDR2 FQNEAQ (reference sequence). CDR3 in amino acids: CASSLGQGRGATNEKLFF. CDR3 DNA: TGTGCCAGCAGCTTAGGACAGGGAAGGGGTGCAACTAATGAAAAACTGTTTTTT.

This clonotype was counted a few times. CDR3 nucleotides: TGTGCCATCAGCACGGGACTAGCGGGGAGCACAGATACGCAGTATTTT. Translation gives CAISTGLAGSTDTQYF. The V gene is TRBV10-3, the J gene TRBJ2-3; 13 positions match TRBD2. Losses at the gene ends were 6 bases for V and 0 bases for J; bases not matched to a gene: 3. Germline V lookup: CDR1 ENHRY, CDR2 SYGVKD. The CDR3 runs to 16 residues.

This clonotype was observed many times. The genes are TRBV3-1 and TRBJ1-1; maybe TRBD1 (5 bases). With 1 base removed from V and 11 bases from J, the gap between germline ends came to 17 bases. Looked up from germline, CDR1 is LGHDT and CDR2 is YNNKEL (reference sequence). The length of the CDR3 is 14 residues. The DNA of the CDR3 is TGTGCCAGCAGCCAAGTGGCAGGGCGATCTCAGGCTTTCTTT. Protein sequence: CASSQVAGRSQAFF.

This clonotype was picked up many times. The chain joins TRBV4-3 to TRBJ2-2; D is unclear. This CDR3 contains 14 residues. Germline V gene lookup returns CDR1 LGHNA and CDR2 YSLEER. Trimming left V 8 bases short and J 1 base short, with 11 bases between. This chain's CDR3 is CASSVEGNTGELFF. Written as DNA, the CDR3 is TGCGCCAGCTCGGTGGAAGGGAACACCGGGGAGCTGTTTTTT.

This clonotype has ten or more counts. The chain joins TRBV19 to TRBJ2-5; a weak D match, TRBD1 (6 bases). There are 15 residues in the CDR3. V lost 7 bases and J lost 2, with 17 bases in between. Germline loops: CDR1 LNHDA, CDR2 SQIVND (reference sequence). CDR3 DNA sequence: TGTGCCAGTACCCCGACAGGATCGATTCAAGAGACCCAGTACTTC. Residues: CASTPTGSIQETQYF.

This clonotype was observed at least ten times. The V gene is TRBV9, the J gene TRBJ1-3; D call uncertain. Germline V CDR1 and CDR2: SGDLS, YYNGEE. This CDR3 region has 15 residues. V was shortened by 1 base and J by 0 bases, with 8 bases between the two germline ends. DNA of the CDR3: TGTGCCAGCAGCGTATCAGCGAGCTCTGGAAACACCATATATTTT. Amino acids: CASSVSASSGNTIYF.

The genes are TRBV7-9 and TRBJ1-4, with unresolved D. V was shortened by 3 bases and J by 2 bases, with 7 bases between the two germline ends. The CDR3 runs to 14 residues. In germline, CDR1 is SEHNR, CDR2 FQNEAQ (reference sequence). The CDR3 bases are TGTGCCAGCAGCTTCGGGAGCACTAATGAAAAACTGTTTTTT. Translation gives CASSFGSTNEKLFF.

The sample holds a few counts of this clonotype. V and J are TRBV6-2 or TRBV6-3 and TRBJ2-1, with a weak D call TRBD2 (6 bases). Trimming left V 6 bases short and J 3 bases short, with 9 bases between. There are 13 residues in the CDR3. The germline V gene has CDR1 MNHEY and CDR2 SVGEGT. This chain's CDR3 is CASRGGGYNEQFF. The CDR3 coding sequence is TGTGCCAGCAGGGGAGGCGGCTACAATGAGCAGTTCTTC.

This clonotype was found a few times. The rearrangement links TRBV19 to TRBJ1-5; D call uncertain. Germline V gene sequence: CDR1 LNHDA, CDR2 SQIVND (reference sequence). The CDR3 has 12 amino acids. With 4 bases removed from V and 4 bases from J, the gap between germline ends came to 5 bases. The CDR3: CASSRTNQPQHF. The CDR3 bases are TGTGCCAGTAGTAGGACTAATCAGCCCCAGCATTTT. Drawing the rest from reference TRBV19 and TRBJ1-5, the complete variable domain is DGGITQSPKYLFRKEGQNVTLSCEQNLNHDAMYWYRQDPGQGLRLIYYSQIVNDFQKGDIAEGYSVSREKKESFPLTVTSAQKNPTAFYLCASSRTNQPQHFGDGTRLSIL.

The chain is built from TRBV5-6 and TRBJ2-5; TRBD2 is a possible D gene (7 bases). Germline CDR1 and CDR2: SGHDT and YYEEEE. The CDR3 is 13 residues long. Deletions cut 4 bases from V and 5 bases from J, with 12 bases between. The CDR3 nucleotides read TGTGCCAGCAGCAAAGGGGGAGGGGAGACCCAGTACTTC. Protein: CASSKGGGETQYF.

This clonotype has at least ten counts. V usage is TRBV19 and J usage is TRBJ2-3; no firm D call. CDR1 is LNHDA, CDR2 SQIVND, per germline (reference sequence). Trimming removed 5 bases at V and 4 bases at J, with 13 bases between. There are 14 residues in the CDR3. The CDR3 is CASSVTRRADTQYF. In DNA form, the CDR3 reads TGTGCCAGTAGTGTGACCCGAAGGGCAGATACGCAGTATTTT.

This clonotype showed up many times. This chain links TRBV28 with TRBJ1-2; no reliable D call. The CDR3 extends over 14 amino acids. The V end was cut by 2 bases, the J end by 7 bases, with 14 bases between. Germline V CDR1 and CDR2: MDHEN, SYDVKM. The CDR3 nucleotides are TGTGCCAGCAGTTTACTTTTTAGAGAACCTGGCTACACCTTC. Amino acids: CASSLLFREPGYTF.

This clonotype has ten or more counts. The rearrangement links TRBV15 to TRBJ2-2, with D hard to call. The germline V gene has CDR1 LNHNV and CDR2 YYDKDF (reference sequence). V was clipped by 7 bases and J by 1 base, with 13 bases between them. The CDR3 loop spans 15 amino acids. As DNA, the CDR3 is TGTGCCACCACTGAGGTGGACCTGAACACCGGGGAGCTGTTTTTT. Translation gives CATTEVDLNTGELFF.